This passage covers 32 T cell receptor beta chains from one sample sequenced in a study of T cells in Graves' hyperthyroidism and ophthalmopathy. Amplification targeted TCR beta CDR3 regions from RNA transcripts. A set of HTBI primers served as the primers for a first-round RT-PCR of the TCR CDR3. TCRdb called the multiplex PCR reads again in MiXCR, with one record for every CDR3 protein. The repertoire holds around 580,000 distinct CDR3 sequences, with roughly a sixth as singletons. Input material: blood. The receptors originated from a woman under 30 with Graves' hyperthyroidism.

This clonotype showed up just a few times. J is TRBJ1-2 and V is TRBV6-1; maybe TRBD1 (6 bases). Germline V gives CDR1 MNHNS, CDR2 SASEGT. The CDR3 totals 13 residues. Between the trimmed V and J ends, which lost 8 bases and 4 bases, there was a span of 14 bases. CDR3 sequence (DNA): TGTGCCAGCGGGACACCTGACTTCTATGGCTACACCTTC. Amino acid sequence: CASGTPDFYGYTF.

This clonotype was observed at least ten times. V usage is TRBV3-1 and J usage is TRBJ1-2; D unclear. The ends were cut back, 3 bases at V and 4 bases at J, with 12 bases in the middle. Per the germline V gene, CDR1 is LGHDT and CDR2 is YNNKEL (reference sequence). The CDR3 runs to 14 residues. The CDR3 sequence: CASSHSETRYGYTF. CDR3 in DNA: TGTGCCAGCAGCCATTCTGAGACACGCTATGGCTACACCTTC. Combining the CDR3 with reference TRBV3-1 and TRBJ1-2 gives the whole variable domain DTAVSQTPKYLVTQMGNDKSIKCEQNLGHDTMYWYKQDSKKFLKIMFSYNNKELIINETVPNRFSPKSPDKAHLNLHINSLELGDSAVYFCASSHSETRYGYTFGSGTRLTVV.

This clonotype has at least ten counts. The chain recombines TRBV6-1 with TRBJ1-1, with D maybe TRBD1 (5 bases). Germline-derived CDR1 and CDR2 are MNHNS and SASEGT. The CDR3 length is 15 residues. The V gene lost 3 bases and the J gene lost 1 base, with 12 bases spanning the gap. CDR3 in amino acids: CASSERGWENTEAFF. CDR3 nucleotide sequence: TGTGCCAGCAGTGAGAGGGGTTGGGAGAACACTGAAGCTTTCTTT.

The sample holds many counts of this clonotype. CDR3 sequence: CASSLGVTTGFEQYF. CDR3 DNA: TGTGCCAGCAGCTTGGGAGTGACGACAGGTTTCGAGCAGTACTTC. The gene calls are TRBV5-6 and TRBJ2-7; possibly TRBD1 for D (6 bases). The CDR3 is made up of 15 amino acids. Germline loops: CDR1 SGHDT, CDR2 YYEEEE. V was clipped by 0 bases and J by 6 bases, with 16 bases between them.

V is TRBV28 and J is TRBJ2-4; D might be TRBD1 (6 bases). Germline loops: CDR1 MDHEN, CDR2 SYDVKM. Trimming stripped 5 bases from V and 1 base from J, with 12 bases between. The CDR3 loop spans 15 amino acids. This CDR3 reads CASSTLQGAKNIQYF. CDR3 in DNA: TGTGCCAGCAGTACACTGCAGGGGGCCAAAAACATTCAGTACTTC.

The gene calls are TRBV10-1 and TRBJ1-6; 7 bases line up with TRBD1. The germline CDR1 and CDR2 sequences are WNHNN and SYGVQD (reference sequence). The length of the CDR3 is 13 residues. V lost 8 bases to trimming and J lost 10 bases; unmatched junction nucleotides: 8. CDR3 sequence reads: CASSDRVESPLHF. CDR3 in DNA: TGCGCCAGCTCCGACAGGGTCGAATCACCCCTCCACTTT.

Of note for this clonotype: Being one base from a much bigger clone, this may be a read error. V and J are TRBV10-1 and TRBJ1-1; no reliable D call. Looked up from germline, CDR1 is WNHNN and CDR2 is SYGVQD (reference sequence). The CDR3 runs to 12 residues. This CDR3 is CASSEGPTEDFF. CDR3 bases: TGCGCCAGCAGTGAGGGTCCCACTGAAGATTTCTTT.

This clonotype was recorded many times. This chain links TRBV2 with TRBJ2-7, with D possibly being TRBD2 (6 bases). V was pared by 7 bases and J by 0 bases, with 16 bases between. Germline CDR1 SNHLY, CDR2 FYNNEI. The CDR3 contains 15 residues. The CDR3 DNA follows: TGTGCCAGCAATTCACTAGCCGACAGCTCCTACGAGCAGTACTTC. As protein: CASNSLADSSYEQYF.

This clonotype was seen a few times. The V gene is TRBV5-4, the J gene TRBJ2-7; 8 bases align to TRBD1. The CDR3 extends over 15 amino acids. V lost 4 bases and J lost 5; bases outside the gene matches: 11. CDR1 SGHNT and CDR2 YYREEE come from the germline V gene (reference sequence). CDR3 coding DNA: TGTGCCAGCAGCCGGGACAGGCCCTCTGCCCACGAGCAGTACTTC. This gives the protein CASSRDRPSAHEQYF.

This clonotype was recorded at least ten times. V gene TRBV15 combines with J gene TRBJ2-7, with 8 bases identical to TRBD2. CDR1 LNHNV and CDR2 YYDKDF come from the germline V gene (reference sequence). J was trimmed by 3 bases and V by 1 base; bases with no gene match: 2. The CDR3 contains 14 residues. The CDR3 DNA follows: TGTGCCACCAGCAGAGGCAGCGGGAGCTACGAGCAGTACTTC. Its protein is CATSRGSGSYEQYF.

This clonotype was counted only a few times. The chain couples TRBV7-3 to TRBJ2-1; D ambiguous. The V gene lost 3 bases and the J gene lost 6 bases, with 6 bases spanning the gap. Germline values: CDR1 SGHTA, CDR2 FQGTGA. The CDR3 length is 12 residues. Here the CDR3 DNA reads TGTGCCAGCAGCTTCCCGGGCAATGAGCAGTTCTTC. Encoded protein: CASSFPGNEQFF.

The chain recombines TRBV7-9 with TRBJ2-1; weak D call: TRBD1 (5 bases). Trimming removed 8 bases at V and 12 bases at J, with 14 bases between. Germline assignment: CDR1 SEHNR and CDR2 FQNEAQ (reference sequence). CDR3 size: 11 residues. The CDR3: CASGRGYGQFF. For the CDR3, the DNA is TGTGCCAGCGGTAGGGGCTACGGGCAGTTCTTC. The entire variable domain, with the rest obtained from reference TRBV7-9 and TRBJ2-1, is as follows: DTGVSQNPRHKITKRGQNVTFRCDPISEHNRLYWYRQTLGQGPEFLTYFQNEAQLEKSRLLSDRFSAERPKGSFSTLEIQRTEQGDSAMYLCASGRGYGQFFGPGTRLTVL.

Ten or more counts support this clonotype. The V and J genes are TRBV2 and TRBJ2-1, with a weak D call TRBD2 (6 bases). Trimming pared 6 bases from V and 7 bases from J, leaving 10 bases between. Germline CDR1 reads SNHLY; CDR2 reads FYNNEI. The CDR3 has 12 amino acids. Here the CDR3 DNA reads TGTGCCAGCAGGATAGGAGGGAATGAGCAGTTCTTC. This gives the protein CASRIGGNEQFF.

This clonotype was counted many times. The chain uses TRBV5-1 and TRBJ2-2; the D is unclear. The CDR3 contains 15 residues. CDR1 is SGHRS, CDR2 YFSETQ, per germline. Trimming cost V 2 bases and J 5 bases, with 13 bases left between them. The CDR3 loop is CASSFEGLRTGELFF. The CDR3 DNA sequence: TGCGCCAGCAGCTTCGAAGGGCTCAGGACCGGGGAGCTGTTTTTT.

Many counts were recorded for this clonotype. The gene calls are TRBV20-1 and TRBJ2-1; D is perhaps TRBD1 or TRBD2 (5 bases each). The CDR3 has 16 amino acids. Trimming removed 3 bases at V and 2 bases at J, with 17 bases between. Germline V gives CDR1 DFQATT, CDR2 SNEGSKA (reference sequence). The chain's CDR3 is CSARSLDGTAYNEQFF. The CDR3 nucleotides read TGCAGTGCTAGGAGTCTGGATGGGACCGCCTACAATGAGCAGTTCTTC.

The chain is built from TRBV7-2 and TRBJ2-7; 12 bases line up with TRBD2. Germline V lookup: CDR1 SGHTA, CDR2 FQGNSA. This CDR3 has 16 amino acids. V trimming: 5 bases; J trimming: 7 bases; junction bases outside the gene matches: 12. CDR3 amino acids: CASSRILAGGSNEQYF. The CDR3 coding sequence is TGTGCCAGCAGCCGGATTCTAGCGGGAGGGTCGAATGAGCAGTACTTC.

This clonotype has ten or more counts. The chain is built from TRBV18 and TRBJ2-5, with 8 bases aligning to TRBD1. The germline gives CDR1 KGHSH, CDR2 LQKENI. This CDR3 spans 14 amino acids. Germline trimming cut 3 bases from V and 4 bases from J; bases unmatched to any gene: 4. CDR3: CASSPLDRVETQYF. CDR3 DNA sequence: TGTGCCAGCTCACCGTTGGACAGGGTAGAGACCCAGTACTTC. The variable domain in full, completed from reference TRBV18 and TRBJ2-5, reads NAGVMQNPRHLVRRRGQEARLRCSPMKGHSHVYWYRQLPEEGLKFMVYLQKENIIDESGMPKERFSAEFPKEGPSILRIQQVVRGDSAAYFCASSPLDRVETQYFGPGTRLLVL.

As for this clonotype: A read error may explain this, as a much larger clone is one base away. The chain joins TRBV7-2 to TRBJ2-1; TRBD2 agrees at 7 bases. There are 15 residues in the CDR3. Trimming removed 7 bases from V and 7 bases from J; junction bases left unmatched: 13. Germline CDR1 is SGHTA and CDR2 is FQGNSA. CDR3 protein: CASTSAGRGRNEQFF. The CDR3 DNA reads TGTGCCAGCACGTCAGCGGGGAGGGGCCGGAATGAGCAGTTCTTC. The variable domain in full, completed from reference TRBV7-2 and TRBJ2-1, reads GAGVSQSPSNKVTEKGKDVELRCDPISGHTALYWYRQSLGQGLEFLIYFQGNSAPDKSGLPSDRFSAERTGGSVSTLTIQRTQQEDSAVYLCASTSAGRGRNEQFFGPGTRLTVL.

This clonotype occurred many times. The V and J genes are TRBV3-1 and TRBJ2-7; 10 bases match TRBD2. V was pared by 2 bases and J by 4 bases, with 5 bases of the junction left unmatched. The CDR3 consists of 15 residues. CDR1 LGHDT and CDR2 YNNKEL come from the germline V gene (reference sequence). The CDR3 sequence: CASSQLASGGYEQYF. CDR3 DNA sequence: TGTGCCAGCAGCCAACTAGCTAGCGGGGGATACGAGCAGTACTTC.

The chain recombines TRBV4-1 with TRBJ2-2, with 10 bases aligning to TRBD2. This CDR3 contains 17 residues. Per germline, CDR1 MGHRA and CDR2 YSYEKL. Trimming took 2 bases from V and 0 from J; bases not matched to a gene: 3. The CDR3 nucleotides read TGCGCCAGCAGCCAACTTCTAGCGGGGGCGAACACCGGGGAGCTGTTTTTT. It is translated as CASSQLLAGANTGELFF.

This clonotype occurred many times. The rearrangement joins TRBV6-5 to TRBJ2-5, with a possible D match to TRBD2 (5 bases). Per the germline V gene, CDR1 is MNHEY and CDR2 is SVGAGI. This CDR3 spans 15 amino acids. Trimming pared 5 bases from V and 5 bases from J, leaving 18 bases between. The CDR3 DNA reads as TGTGCCAGCAGTCTGAGCGGTCGCCCATCGGAGACCCAGTACTTC. Translation: CASSLSGRPSETQYF.

This clonotype occurred once. Possible read error: a much larger clone is one base away. It is likely a read error, because the conserved phenylalanine at the end of the CDR3 is missing. V gene TRBV3-1 combines with J gene TRBJ1-1, with 8 positions matching TRBD1. The CDR3 is 14 residues long. V shed 6 bases, J shed 3 bases, and the junction held 6 bases outside the gene matches. Germline CDR1 LGHDT, CDR2 YNNKEL (reference sequence). Here the CDR3 DNA reads TGTGCCAGCAGACTTCTGACAGGGGACACTGAAGCTTTCTAT. Protein product: CASRLLTGDTEAFY.

The rearrangement uses TRBV20-1 and TRBJ2-2, with 8 bases matching TRBD1. The CDR3 totals 15 residues. The V gene's germline CDR1 is DFQATT and CDR2 SNEGSKA (reference sequence). Trimming removed 5 bases from V and 4 bases from J; junction bases left unmatched: 9. The CDR3, as DNA: TGCAGTGCTGGAGCCCGACAGGGGCTCACCGGGGAGCTGTTTTTT. This codes for CSAGARQGLTGELFF.

The rearrangement uses TRBV12-3 or TRBV12-4 and TRBJ2-1; the match to TRBD1 covers 10 bases. The V gene end was trimmed by 3 bases and the J gene end by 15 bases; junction bases not matched to a gene: 17. The CDR3 covers 16 residues. The DNA for the CDR3 is TGTGCCAGCAGTTTGGCCTCGACGCCCCCGGGACAGGGGACGTTCTTC. Encoded protein: CASSLASTPPGQGTFF.

The chain couples TRBV5-1 to TRBJ1-5, with D unresolved. From germline, CDR1 is SGHRS and CDR2 YFSETQ. The length of the CDR3 is 14 residues. Deletions cut 4 bases from V and 6 bases from J, with 14 bases between. CDR3 coding DNA: TGCGCCAGCAGCCTGGCTCCCAATGGTCAGCCCCAGCATTTT. This encodes CASSLAPNGQPQHF.

This clonotype was observed a handful of times. The chain combines TRBV10-3 with TRBJ1-2; TRBD1 matches 7 bases. Germline CDR1 and CDR2: ENHRY and SYGVKD. The CDR3 contains 14 residues. J lost 4 bases, V lost 4 bases, and 6 bases had no gene match. CDR3 residues: CAISGDSQFYGYTF. Written as DNA, the CDR3 is TGTGCCATCAGTGGGGACAGTCAATTCTATGGCTACACCTTC.

This chain joins TRBV4-3 and TRBJ2-1, with a weak D call TRBD2 (6 bases). The CDR3 has 18 residues. V was cut by 0 bases and J by 4 bases, with 19 bases left in between. The germline V gene encodes CDR1 LGHNA and CDR2 YSLEER. This CDR3 is CASSQERVGGQIYNEQFF. The CDR3 bases are TGCGCCAGCAGCCAAGAGCGCGTAGGAGGGCAGATTTACAATGAGCAGTTCTTC.

This clonotype was detected many times. The chain employs TRBV6-2 or TRBV6-3 and TRBJ2-1, with 7 bases identical to TRBD2. J lost 4 bases, V lost 2 bases, and 5 bases had no gene match. The CDR3 contains 15 residues. From germline, CDR1 is MNHEY and CDR2 SVGEGT. CDR3 region: CASSYLAGEYNEQFF. DNA of the CDR3: TGTGCCAGCAGTTACCTTGCGGGAGAATACAATGAGCAGTTCTTC.

The chain employs TRBV24-1 and TRBJ1-5, with unresolved D. Trimming took off 5 bases at V and 5 bases at J, with 9 bases between the two ends. This CDR3 has 13 amino acids. From germline, CDR1 is KGHDR and CDR2 SFDVKD. CDR3 nucleotides: TGTGCCACCAGTGCCGGGTCCTATCAGCCCCAGCATTTT. Protein product: CATSAGSYQPQHF.

This clonotype was picked up many times. The chain recombines TRBV20-1 with TRBJ2-1, with 10 bases that match TRBD2. The CDR3 extends over 15 amino acids. Trimming at V came to 5 bases and at J to 10 bases, leaving 14 bases not matched to a gene. Germline CDR1 and CDR2: DFQATT and SNEGSKA (reference sequence). The CDR3 bases are TGCAGTGCTCAAAGGGAGCCTAGCGGGAGATGGGAGCAGTTCTTC. The encoded protein is CSAQREPSGRWEQFF.

Many counts were recorded for this clonotype. The rearrangement joins TRBV12-3 or TRBV12-4 to TRBJ2-5, with 8 bases lining up with TRBD1. The V and J ends lost 0 bases and 3 bases, in that order; junction bases with no gene match: 3. The CDR3 runs to 15 residues. The CDR3 sequence: CASSLADRVKETQYF. Written as DNA, the CDR3 is TGTGCCAGCAGTTTAGCGGACAGGGTGAAAGAGACCCAGTACTTC.

The chain carries TRBV9 and TRBJ1-1; 7 nucleotides line up with TRBD1. The CDR3 covers 15 residues. The ends lost 3 bases at V and 1 base at J; junction bases unmatched: 6. Germline lookup yields CDR1 SGDLS and CDR2 YYNGEE. CDR3 nucleotide sequence: TGTGCCAGCAGCGAACAACAGGGGTGGAACACTGAAGCTTTCTTT. Translated, it gives CASSEQQGWNTEAFF.